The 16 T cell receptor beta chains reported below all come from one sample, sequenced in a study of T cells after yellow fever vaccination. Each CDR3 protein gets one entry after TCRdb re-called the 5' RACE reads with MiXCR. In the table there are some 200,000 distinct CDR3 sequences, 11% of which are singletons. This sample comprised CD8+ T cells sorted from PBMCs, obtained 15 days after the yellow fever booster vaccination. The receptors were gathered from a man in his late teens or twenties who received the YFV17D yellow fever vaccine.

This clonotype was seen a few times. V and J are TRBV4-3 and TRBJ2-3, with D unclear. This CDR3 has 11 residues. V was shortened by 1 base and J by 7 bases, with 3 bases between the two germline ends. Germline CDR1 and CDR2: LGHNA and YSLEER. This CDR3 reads CASSQGNTQYF. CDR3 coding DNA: TGCGCCAGCAGCCAAGGGAATACGCAGTATTTT.

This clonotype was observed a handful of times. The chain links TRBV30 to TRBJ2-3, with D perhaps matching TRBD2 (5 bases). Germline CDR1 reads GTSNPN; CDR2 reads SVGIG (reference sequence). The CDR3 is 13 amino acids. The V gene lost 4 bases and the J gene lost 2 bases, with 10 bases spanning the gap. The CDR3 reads CAWTNGDTDTQYF. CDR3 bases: TGTGCCTGGACTAACGGGGACACAGATACGCAGTATTTT.

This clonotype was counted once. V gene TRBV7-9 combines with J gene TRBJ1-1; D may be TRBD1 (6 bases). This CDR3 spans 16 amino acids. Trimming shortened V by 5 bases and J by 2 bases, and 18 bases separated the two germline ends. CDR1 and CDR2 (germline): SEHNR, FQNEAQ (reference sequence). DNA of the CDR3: TGTGCCAGCAGCCCCGACGGGGGGCCCGCTAACACTGAAGCTTTCTTT. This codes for CASSPDGGPANTEAFF.

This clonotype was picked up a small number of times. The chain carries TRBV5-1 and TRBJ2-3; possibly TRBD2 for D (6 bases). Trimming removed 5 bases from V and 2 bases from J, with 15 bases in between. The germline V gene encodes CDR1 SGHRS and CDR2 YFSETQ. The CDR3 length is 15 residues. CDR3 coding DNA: TGCGCCAGCAGGACGCACGGGGGTCCCACAGATACGCAGTATTTT. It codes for CASRTHGGPTDTQYF.

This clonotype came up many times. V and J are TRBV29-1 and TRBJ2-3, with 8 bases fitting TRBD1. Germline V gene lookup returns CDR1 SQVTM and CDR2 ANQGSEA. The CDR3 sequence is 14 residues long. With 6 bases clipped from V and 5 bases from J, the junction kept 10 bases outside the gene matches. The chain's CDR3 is CSVPGQAIGDTQYF. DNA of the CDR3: TGCAGCGTCCCGGGACAGGCCATCGGAGATACGCAGTATTTT.

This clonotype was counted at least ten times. In DNA form, the CDR3 reads TGCGCCAGTACAAGGGGGCATGGATACAATGAGCAGTTCTTC. Amino acid sequence: CASTRGHGYNEQFF. The chain links TRBV5-1 to TRBJ2-1; 7 bases fit TRBD1. Germline CDR1 SGHRS, CDR2 YFSETQ. The CDR3 is 14 residues long. The trim removed 8 bases at V and 4 bases at J, leaving 9 bases unmatched.

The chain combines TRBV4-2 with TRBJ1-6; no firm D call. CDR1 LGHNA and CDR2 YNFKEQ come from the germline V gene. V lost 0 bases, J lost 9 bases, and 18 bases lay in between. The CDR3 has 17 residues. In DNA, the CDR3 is TGTGCCAGCAGCCAAGACGGGCCCCCCGCCCGAGGTTCACCCCTCCACTTT. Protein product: CASSQDGPPARGSPLHF.

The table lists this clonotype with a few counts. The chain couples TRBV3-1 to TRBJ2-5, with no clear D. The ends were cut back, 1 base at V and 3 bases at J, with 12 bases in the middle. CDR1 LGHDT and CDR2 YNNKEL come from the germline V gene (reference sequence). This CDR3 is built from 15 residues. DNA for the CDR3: TGTGCCAGCAGCCAAGGGGCCCTCCTTAAAGAGACCCAGTACTTC. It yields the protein CASSQGALLKETQYF.

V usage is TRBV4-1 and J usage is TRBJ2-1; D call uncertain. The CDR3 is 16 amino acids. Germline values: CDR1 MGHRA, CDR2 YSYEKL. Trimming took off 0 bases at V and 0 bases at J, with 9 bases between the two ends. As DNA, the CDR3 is TGCGCCAGCAGCCAAGAGGTCTCAAGCTCCTACAATGAGCAGTTCTTC. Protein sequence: CASSQEVSSSYNEQFF.

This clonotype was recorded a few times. The CDR3 DNA reads TGCAGCGTTGAAGATTGGGTGGGCGGACGGCGAAGCTCTGGGGCCAACGTCCTGACTTTC. This translates into CSVEDWVGGRRSSGANVLTF. The chain employs TRBV29-1 and TRBJ2-6; D is ambiguous. Germline-derived CDR1 and CDR2 are SQVTM and ANQGSEA. This CDR3 region has 20 residues. V lost 0 bases and J lost 0, with 21 bases in between.

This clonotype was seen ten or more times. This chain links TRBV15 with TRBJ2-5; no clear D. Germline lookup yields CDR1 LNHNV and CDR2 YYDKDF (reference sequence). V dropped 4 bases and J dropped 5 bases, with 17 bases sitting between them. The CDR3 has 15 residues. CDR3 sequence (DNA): TGTGCCACCAGCACTGGGTTGGGAACGGCGGAGACCCAGTACTTC. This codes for CATSTGLGTAETQYF. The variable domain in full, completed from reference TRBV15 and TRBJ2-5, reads DAMVIQNPRYQVTQFGKPVTLSCSQTLNHNVMYWYQQKSSQAPKLLFHYYDKDFNNEADTPDNFQSRRPNTSFCFLDIRSPGLGDTAMYLCATSTGLGTAETQYFGPGTRLLVL.

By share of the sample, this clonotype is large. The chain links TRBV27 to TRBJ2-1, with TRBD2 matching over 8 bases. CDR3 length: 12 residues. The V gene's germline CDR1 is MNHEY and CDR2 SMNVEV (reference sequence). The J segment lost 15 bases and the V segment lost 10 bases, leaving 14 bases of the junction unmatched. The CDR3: CATGTRGGGRFF. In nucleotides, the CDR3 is TGTGCCACCGGGACTAGAGGGGGGGGTCGGTTCTTC.

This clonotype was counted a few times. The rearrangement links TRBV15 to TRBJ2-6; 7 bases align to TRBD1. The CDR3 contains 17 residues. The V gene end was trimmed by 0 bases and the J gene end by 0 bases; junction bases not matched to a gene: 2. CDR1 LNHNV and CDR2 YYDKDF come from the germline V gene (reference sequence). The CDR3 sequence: CATSRETGSSGANVLTF. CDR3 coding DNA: TGTGCCACCAGCAGAGAGACAGGGAGCTCTGGGGCCAACGTCCTGACTTTC.

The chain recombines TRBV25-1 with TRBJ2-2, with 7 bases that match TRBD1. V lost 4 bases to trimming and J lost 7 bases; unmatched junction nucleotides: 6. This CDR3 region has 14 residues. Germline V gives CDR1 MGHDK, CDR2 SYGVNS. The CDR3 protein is CASSATGAGGELFF. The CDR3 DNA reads TGTGCCAGCAGTGCTACAGGGGCGGGCGGGGAGCTGTTTTTT. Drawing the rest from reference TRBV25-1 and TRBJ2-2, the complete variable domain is EADIYQTPRYLVIGTGKKITLECSQTMGHDKMYWYQQDPGMELHLIHYSYGVNSTEKGDLSSESTVSRIRTEHFPLTLESARPSHTSQYLCASSATGAGGELFFGEGSRLTVL.

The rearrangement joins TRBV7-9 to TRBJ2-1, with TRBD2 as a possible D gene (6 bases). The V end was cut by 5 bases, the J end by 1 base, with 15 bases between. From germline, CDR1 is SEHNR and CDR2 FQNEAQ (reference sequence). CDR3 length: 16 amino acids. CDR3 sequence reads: CASSRTGDPSYNEQFF. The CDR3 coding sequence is TGTGCCAGCAGCAGGACGGGGGATCCATCCTACAATGAGCAGTTCTTC.

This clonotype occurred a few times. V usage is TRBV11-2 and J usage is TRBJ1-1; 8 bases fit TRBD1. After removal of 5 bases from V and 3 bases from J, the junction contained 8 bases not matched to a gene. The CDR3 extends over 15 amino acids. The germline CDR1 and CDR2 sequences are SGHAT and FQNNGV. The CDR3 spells CASSLGQGGYTEAFF. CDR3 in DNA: TGTGCCAGCAGCCTCGGACAGGGCGGGTACACTGAAGCTTTCTTT.